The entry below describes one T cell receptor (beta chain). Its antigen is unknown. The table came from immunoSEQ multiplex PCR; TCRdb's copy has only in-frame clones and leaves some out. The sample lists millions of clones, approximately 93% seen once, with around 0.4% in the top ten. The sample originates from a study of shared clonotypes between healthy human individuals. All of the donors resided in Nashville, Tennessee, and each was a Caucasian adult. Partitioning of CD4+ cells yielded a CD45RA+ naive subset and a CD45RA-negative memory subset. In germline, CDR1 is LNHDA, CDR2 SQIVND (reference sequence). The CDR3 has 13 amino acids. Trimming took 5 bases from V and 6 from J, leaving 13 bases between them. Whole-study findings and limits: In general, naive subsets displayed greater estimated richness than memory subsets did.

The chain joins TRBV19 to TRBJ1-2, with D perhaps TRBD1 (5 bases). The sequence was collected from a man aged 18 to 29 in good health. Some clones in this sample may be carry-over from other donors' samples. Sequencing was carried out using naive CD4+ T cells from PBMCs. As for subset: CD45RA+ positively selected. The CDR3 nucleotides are TGTGCCAGTAGTCGCTCCGGGACGAATGGCTACACCTTC. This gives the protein CASSRSGTNGYTF.